This T cell receptor (beta chain) was captured in a study of CXCR3-negative and CXCR3-positive naive CD8 T cells. At the level of the study: The libraries together contributed 110 million to 150 million TRB reads, each supplying about 1.5 +/- 0.3 million. General observations from the study: The TRBV-TRBJ usage of naive CXCR3-negative and CXCR3-positive cells was similar, but that of memory cells differed.

The CDR3 is made up of 15 amino acids. Germline values: CDR1 SGHRS, CDR2 YFSETQ. The method, 5' RACE with UMI labels, was used to prepare the TRB cDNA libraries. For each CDR3 protein, TCRdb gives one entry from its re-call of the 5' RACE reads, without DNA. Listed are 46,000 or so distinct CDR3 sequences; approximately 2.5% falls within the top ten. For this clonotype: What it recognizes is unknown.

Sorting yielded triplicates of 300,000 to 350,000 cells for each CD8+ T cell subset. Naive cells were sorted as CD45RO-, CCR7+, CD27+ and CD95-. The V and J genes are TRBV5-1 and TRBJ1-5; TCRdb's D call of TRBD1 is untestable without DNA. The sequence derives from a human donor in good health. Some clones in this sample may be carry-over from other donors' samples. The sequenced sample was naive CXCR3- CD8+ T cells from blood. Subset defined: CD45RO-CCR7+CD27+CD95- naive CD8+ T cells lacking CXCR3 (TNR3-). CDR3 in amino acids: CASSLGQSENQPQHF.